The sequence of this T cell receptor (beta chain) was determined in a study of cytomegalovirus exposure and HLA in healthy donors. Study-wide results and limits: It was only CMV serostatus that was available as immune exposure information. Prior analysis indicated that the majority of TCR beta V segments exhibited productivity approximately 87% or approximately 30% of the time.

Primers: 60 Vbeta forward and 13 Jbeta reverse. The table came from immunoSEQ multiplex PCR; TCRdb's copy has only in-frame clones and leaves some out. Among approximately 160,000 clones listed, about 76% were seen once. CDR1 and CDR2 from the germline V gene are SGHAT and FQNNGV. This CDR3 contains 15 residues. About this clone itself: Its antigen is undetermined. At one boundary the junction diverges from the germline segment, which might be a read error.

The chain combines TRBV11-2 with TRBJ2-1; 10 nucleotides agree with TRBD2. What was sequenced was PBMCs. The source of this sequence is a woman aged 40 to 55 in good health and CMV-seropositive. Here the CDR3 DNA reads TGTGCCAGCAGCTTAGATCGAGCTAGCGGGGGACATGGGGTCTTC. Translated, it gives CASSLDRASGGHGVF.